A single sample gave rise to the 4 T cell receptor beta chains below, sequenced in a study of T cell repertoires in cytomegalovirus infection. TCRdb re-analysed the reads in MiXCR, keeping a single row per CDR3 protein. The repertoire includes about 530,000 distinct CDR3 sequences, 26% of them detected once, and roughly 13% sits in the top ten. The material sequenced was PBMCs. Receptor source: a human donor in good health (CMV status not recorded). Some clones in this sample may be carry-over from other donors' samples.

This clonotype has ten or more counts. This chain's CDR3 is CASSLGLTGDTQYF. CDR3 nucleotides: TGTGCCAGCAGCTTGGGTCTGACTGGGGATACGCAGTATTTT. The chain couples TRBV7-2 to TRBJ2-3; D gene ambiguous. CDR3 size: 14 residues. Germline V gives CDR1 SGHTA, CDR2 FQGNSA. V gave up 3 bases and J gave up 6 bases, with 13 bases separating them.

The gene calls are TRBV11-2 and TRBJ2-5, with 9 bases aligning to TRBD2. Unmatched junction bases numbered 6, after V lost 5 bases and J lost 5 bases. The CDR3 is 14 amino acids. Germline V CDR1 and CDR2: SGHAT, FQNNGV. The DNA of the CDR3 is TGTGCCAGCAGCCGCGGGAGGGCCCGGGAGACCCAGTACTTC. Its protein product is CASSRGRARETQYF.

This clonotype was picked up a small number of times. This chain connects TRBV7-8 to TRBJ1-3; no firm D call. The V end lost 2 bases, the J end lost 1 base, and 9 bases lay between the germline ends. The germline CDR1 and CDR2 sequences are SGHVS and FQNEAQ. The length of the CDR3 is 15 residues. The CDR3 coding sequence is TGTGCCAGCAGCTTATTGTCATCGTCTGGAAACACCATATATTTT. Encoded protein: CASSLLSSSGNTIYF.

This clonotype was seen repeatedly, ten times or more. The V call is TRBV12-3 or TRBV12-4, the J call TRBJ2-3; D possibly corresponds to TRBD2 (6 bases). With 4 bases removed from V and 1 base from J, the gap between germline ends came to 9 bases. CDR3 length: 14 amino acids. CDR3 coding DNA: TGTGCCAGCAGTTCGGGACTTCGCACAGATACGCAGTATTTT. Translating it yields CASSSGLRTDTQYF.